This T cell receptor beta chain derives from a study of shared clonotypes between healthy human individuals. For the study at large: Used for every donor were three CD4 naive, three CD4 memory, two CD8 naive and one CD8 memory plate.

V gave up 5 bases and J gave up 0 bases; unmatched junction bases: 7. The CDR3 contains 15 residues. CDR1 SGHVS and CDR2 FQNEAQ come from the germline V gene. A note on this clone: Antigen: not known.

Study-wide results and limits: Owing to a small donor count, the genetic and exposure-history diversity represented was limited.

Using roughly 180 ng DNA, some 30,000 T cell genomes, the sorted-subset replicate PCRs were run. Method: immunoSEQ multiplex PCR; TCRdb's copy keeps in-frame clones and lacks some. The data contain 2 million to 3 million clones, over 85% of them seen just once; the ten biggest clones take up 0.36%. This rearrangement joins TRBV7-8 to TRBJ2-7; 7 nucleotides agree with TRBD1. This sequence was found in a man between 18 and 29 years old in good health. Some clones in this sample may be carry-over from other donors' samples. The sequencing input was naive CD4+ T cells from PBMCs. Documented subset: CD45RA+ positively selected. This chain's CDR3 is CASSNRQGLSYEQYF. Written as DNA, the CDR3 is TGTGCCAGCAGCAACCGACAGGGCCTCTCCTACGAGCAGTACTTC. The full variable domain, completed using reference TRBV7-8 and TRBJ2-7, is GAGVSQSPRYKVAKRGQDVALRCDPISGHVSLFWYQQALGQGPEFLTYFQNEAQLDKSGLPSDRFFAERPEGSVSTLKIQRTQQEDSAVYLCASSNRQGLSYEQYFGPGTRLTVT.